Below are 24 T cell receptor beta chains sequenced from a single sample in a study of blood T cell repertoires in COVID-19. The method was immunoSEQ multiplex PCR; TCRdb's version includes in-frame clones alone and lacks a portion of them. The sample has about 200,000 clones, roughly 90% seen once. Sample: peripheral blood. The receptors here all came from a man aged 60-69 years who had recovered from COVID-19.

The chain carries TRBV7-2 and TRBJ2-5; 11 nucleotides match TRBD2. V lost 1 base and J lost 2; bases outside the gene matches: 9. Germline loops: CDR1 SGHTA, CDR2 FQGNSA. The CDR3 contains 18 residues. CDR3 region: CASSLGLAGTGGQETQYF. As DNA, the CDR3 is TGTGCCAGCAGCTTAGGACTAGCGGGAACCGGAGGACAAGAGACCCAGTACTTC.

The chain combines TRBV2 with TRBJ2-2; 9 bases match TRBD2. The ends lost 6 bases at V and 5 bases at J; junction bases unmatched: 10. Germline V gene lookup returns CDR1 SNHLY and CDR2 FYNNEI. This CDR3 has 16 residues. The CDR3 nucleotides read TGTGCCAGCAGCCCGAGGGTAGCGGGGGAAACCGGGGAGCTGTTTTTT. Translated, it gives CASSPRVAGETGELFF.

This rearrangement joins TRBV27 to TRBJ2-2, with 14 bases lining up with TRBD2. Germline assignment: CDR1 MNHEY and CDR2 SMNVEV (reference sequence). The CDR3 is 17 residues long. Germline trimming cut 6 bases from V and 7 bases from J; bases unmatched to any gene: 10. CDR3 DNA: TGTGCCAGCAGGCCGACTAGCGGGAGGGCCCGGGGCGGGGAGCTGTTTTTT. This sequence encodes CASRPTSGRARGGELFF.

The genes are TRBV12-5 and TRBJ1-2; D call uncertain. This CDR3 contains 13 residues. Germline lookup yields CDR1 LGHNT and CDR2 FRNRAP. V was cut by 6 bases and J by 4 bases, with 12 bases left in between. CDR3 bases: TGTGCTAGTGGATACCTCGGGAGCTATGGCTACACCTTC. This gives the protein CASGYLGSYGYTF.

This chain uses TRBV5-1 with TRBJ1-4; 8 nucleotides align to TRBD1. The CDR3 covers 14 residues. Germline-derived CDR1 and CDR2 are SGHRS and YFSETQ. V trimming: 5 bases; J trimming: 8 bases; junction bases outside the gene matches: 8. CDR3 in DNA: TGCGCCAGCAGTTCGGACAGGGTTGGGGAAAAACTGTTTTTT. This translates into CASSSDRVGEKLFF.

J is TRBJ2-6 and V is TRBV19, with 8 bases lining up with TRBD1. Germline loops: CDR1 LNHDA, CDR2 SQIVND (reference sequence). The V segment lost 8 bases and the J segment 0 bases; nucleotides outside the gene matches: 6. The CDR3 totals 16 residues. The CDR3 region has the DNA TGTGCCAGTGCCGACAGGGGAGTCTCTGGGGCCAACGTCCTGACTTTC. Protein product: CASADRGVSGANVLTF.

This chain joins TRBV6-6 and TRBJ1-2; 7 positions match TRBD1. With 7 bases clipped from V and 7 bases from J, the junction kept 9 bases outside the gene matches. Germline V gene sequence: CDR1 MNHNY, CDR2 SVGAGI (reference sequence). CDR3 length: 13 residues. The CDR3 bases are TGTGCCAGCATCGCAGGGGGTGAGGGTGGCTACACCTTC. This translates into CASIAGGEGGYTF.

The CDR3 sequence: CASSTPFVRSSYNSPLHF. In nucleotides, the CDR3 is TGTGCCAGCAGCACCCCGTTCGTTAGGAGCTCCTATAATTCACCCCTCCACTTT. The chain couples TRBV21-1 to TRBJ1-6. TRBV21-1 has pseudogene status. The CDR3 is 18 residues long.

This clone was seen at least ten times. V and J are TRBV29-1 and TRBJ1-4; D possibly corresponds to TRBD1 (6 bases). Trimming left V 7 bases short and J 7 bases short, with 10 bases between. Per germline, CDR1 SQVTM and CDR2 ANQGSEA. This CDR3 has 11 residues. CDR3 in DNA: TGCAGCGCCGGGGGGCCTGAAAAACTGTTTTTT. Translated: CSAGGPEKLFF. Drawing the rest from reference TRBV29-1 and TRBJ1-4, the complete variable domain is SAVISQKPSRDICQRGTSLTIQCQVDSQVTMMFWYRQQPGQSLTLIATANQGSEATYESGFVIDKFPISRPNLTFSTLTVSNMSPEDSSIYLCSAGGPEKLFFGSGTQLSVL.

The table lists this clone with a count of one. J is TRBJ1-1 and V is TRBV29-1; 8 nucleotides match TRBD1. Trimming cost V 6 bases and J 4 bases; bases outside gene matches: 4. The CDR3 runs 12 residues. Looked up from germline, CDR1 is SQVTM and CDR2 is ANQGSEA. The CDR3: CSVNRGSTEAFF. The CDR3 coding sequence is TGCAGCGTAAACAGGGGGAGCACTGAAGCTTTCTTT. Supplemented by reference TRBV29-1 and TRBJ1-1, the full variable domain reads SAVISQKPSRDICQRGTSLTIQCQVDSQVTMMFWYRQQPGQSLTLIATANQGSEATYESGFVIDKFPISRPNLTFSTLTVSNMSPEDSSIYLCSVNRGSTEAFFGQGTRLTVV.

The chain carries TRBV11-2 and TRBJ2-7; D possibly corresponds to TRBD2 (5 bases). The V end lost 9 bases, the J end lost 2 bases, and 11 bases lay between the germline ends. Germline CDR1 reads SGHAT; CDR2 reads FQNNGV. The CDR3 covers 12 residues. This CDR3 reads CASGLGTYEQYF. The CDR3 nucleotides read TGTGCCAGTGGACTGGGCACCTACGAGCAGTACTTC. Filled out from reference TRBV11-2 and TRBJ2-7, the complete variable domain reads EAGVAQSPRYKIIEKRQSVAFWCNPISGHATLYWYQQILGQGPKLLIQFQNNGVVDDSQLPKDRFSAERLKGVDSTLKIQPAKLEDSAVYLCASGLGTYEQYFGPGTRLTVT.

The chain combines TRBV4-2 with TRBJ1-2; 7 bases fit TRBD1. Germline CDR1 is LGHNA and CDR2 is YNFKEQ. The length of the CDR3 is 14 residues. The ends lost 3 bases at V and 7 bases at J; junction bases unmatched: 8. CDR3 in amino acids: CASSHTGDGGGYTF. CDR3 nucleotides: TGTGCCAGCAGCCATACAGGGGATGGAGGTGGCTACACCTTC.

This CDR3 is CASSFPGQGKNIQYF. The CDR3 region has the DNA TGTGCCAGCAGCTTCCCGGGACAGGGGAAAAACATTCAGTACTTC. The chain has TRBV7-9 and TRBJ2-4; 10 bases align to TRBD1. The length of the CDR3 is 15 residues. After removal of 3 bases from V and 4 bases from J, the junction contained 3 bases not matched to a gene. Germline lookup yields CDR1 SEHNR and CDR2 FQNEAQ (reference sequence).

This rearrangement joins TRBV5-1 to TRBJ2-7; possible D gene TRBD2, 5 bases. Germline lookup yields CDR1 SGHRS and CDR2 YFSETQ. V lost 0 bases and J 5 bases, leaving 15 bases between the germline ends. The CDR3 length is 15 residues. The CDR3 DNA is TGCGCCAGCAGCTTGGGACCTACTAGGTTAGACGAGCAGTACTTC. It yields the protein CASSLGPTRLDEQYF.

The chain uses TRBV11-3 and TRBJ2-6; D might be TRBD1 (6 bases). The CDR3 length is 17 residues. Deletions cut 5 bases from V and 0 bases from J, with 14 bases between. CDR1 and CDR2 from the germline V gene are SGHNT and YENEEA. The CDR3 DNA reads as TGTGCCAGCAGCCCCTTCCCGGACAGCTCTGGGGCCAACGTCCTGACTTTC. It yields the protein CASSPFPDSSGANVLTF.

The chain's CDR3 is CASSPGLTSALFYEQYF. The CDR3 DNA reads as TGCGCCAGCAGCCCCGGCCTTACTAGCGCCCTATTTTACGAGCAGTACTTC. The chain employs TRBV4-3 and TRBJ2-7; the match to TRBD2 covers 7 bases. The V and J ends lost 4 bases and 4 bases, in that order; junction bases with no gene match: 16. The CDR3 contains 17 residues. The V gene's germline CDR1 is LGHNA and CDR2 YSLEER.

The chain joins TRBV6-5 to TRBJ2-5; TRBD1 matches 7 bases. CDR3 length: 14 residues. Germline V lookup: CDR1 MNHEY, CDR2 SVGAGI. V shed 6 bases, J shed 6 bases, and the junction held 10 bases outside the gene matches. The CDR3 nucleotides are TGTGCCAGCAGGCAACCCCCGGGACAGAAGACCCAGTACTTC. Protein: CASRQPPGQKTQYF.

This clone appeared a few times. This sequence joins TRBV6-5 and TRBJ1-3; D unresolved. The ends were cut back, 8 bases at V and 0 bases at J, with 8 bases in the middle. This CDR3 contains 13 residues. The germline V gene has CDR1 MNHEY and CDR2 SVGAGI. The CDR3 coding sequence is TGTGCCAGCCAAAGCCGCTCTGGAAACACCATATATTTT. It is translated as CASQSRSGNTIYF.

The V call is TRBV7-2, the J call TRBJ2-1; the D is unclear. The V gene's germline CDR1 is SGHTA and CDR2 FQGNSA. CDR3 length: 13 amino acids. Deletions cut 2 bases from V and 3 bases from J, with 5 bases between. CDR3 region: CASSLNSYNEQFF. The CDR3 nucleotides are TGTGCCAGCAGCTTAAACAGCTACAATGAGCAGTTCTTC.

The chain combines TRBV5-4 with TRBJ2-7, with TRBD1 matching 10 bases. The CDR3 spans 14 residues. V lost 5 bases, J lost 2 bases, and 4 bases stayed unmatched. Per germline, CDR1 SGHNT and CDR2 YYREEE (reference sequence). This chain's CDR3 is CASSPGTGAYEQYF. The CDR3 nucleotides read TGTGCCAGCAGTCCGGGGACAGGGGCCTACGAGCAGTACTTC. Combining the CDR3 with reference TRBV5-4 and TRBJ2-7 gives the whole variable domain ETGVTQSPTHLIKTRGQQVTLRCSSQSGHNTVSWYQQALGQGPQFIFQYYREEENGRGNFPPRFSGLQFPNYSSELNVNALELDDSALYLCASSPGTGAYEQYFGPGTRLTVT.

The chain recombines TRBV7-9 with TRBJ1-4; 8 nucleotides match TRBD1. The trim removed 7 bases at V and 4 bases at J, leaving 11 bases unmatched. CDR3 length: 16 amino acids. CDR1 and CDR2 from the germline V gene are SEHNR and FQNEAQ (reference sequence). In nucleotides, the CDR3 is TGTGCCAGCACGACCAACAGGGGGGGAGGTAATGAAAAACTGTTTTTT. This encodes CASTTNRGGGNEKLFF.

The V gene is TRBV29-1, the J gene TRBJ1-3; D is unresolved. Germline values: CDR1 SQVTM, CDR2 ANQGSEA. The CDR3 has 14 amino acids. V lost 3 bases and J lost 4, with 13 bases in between. The CDR3 DNA sequence: TGCAGCGTTGATAGTCGCCGAGGGGGAAACACCATATATTTT. Amino acids: CSVDSRRGGNTIYF. The full variable domain, its missing parts supplied by reference TRBV29-1 and TRBJ1-3, is SAVISQKPSRDICQRGTSLTIQCQVDSQVTMMFWYRQQPGQSLTLIATANQGSEATYESGFVIDKFPISRPNLTFSTLTVSNMSPEDSSIYLCSVDSRRGGNTIYFGEGSWLTVV.

The count of this clone is one. The V gene is TRBV7-6, the J gene TRBJ1-5, with TRBD1 matching 9 bases. Trimming removed 0 bases from V and 1 base from J; junction bases left unmatched: 4. CDR1 and CDR2 from the germline V gene are SGHVS and FNYEAQ. CDR3 length: 17 residues. The CDR3 here is CASSLAPGQGSNQPQHF. The CDR3 DNA follows: TGTGCCAGCAGCTTAGCGCCGGGACAGGGAAGCAATCAGCCCCAGCATTTT. The variable domain in full, completed from reference TRBV7-6 and TRBJ1-5, reads GAGVSQSPRYKVTKRGQDVALRCDPISGHVSLYWYRQALGQGPEFLTYFNYEAQQDKSGLPNDRFSAERPEGSISTLTIQRTEQRDSAMYRCASSLAPGQGSNQPQHFGDGTRLSIL.

The V and J genes are TRBV27 and TRBJ1-2; D gene ambiguous. The CDR3 spans 14 residues. Germline CDR1 MNHEY, CDR2 SMNVEV (reference sequence). V was cut by 6 bases and J by 0 bases, with 11 bases left in between. The DNA of the CDR3 is TGTGCCAGCAGAGGCGCGGCTGCTAACTATGGCTACACCTTC. Protein product: CASRGAAANYGYTF.